The clone carrying this T cell receptor beta chain was found once. Assay used: immunoSEQ multiplex PCR; TCRdb lists only in-frame clones, some missing. The sample yields roughly 130,000 clones, about 88% seen once. The record originates from a study of control samples from healthy donors and cancer patients. Per the germline V gene, CDR1 is MRHNA and CDR2 is SNTAGT. This CDR3 is 13 amino acids long. Trimming removed 6 bases at V and 6 bases at J, with 14 bases between. The sequencing sample was made of blood. This chain joins TRBV6-4 and TRBJ1-1, with unresolved D. The origin of this receptor is a woman in her 30s in good health. This chain's CDR3 is CASSGERSAEAFF. DNA for the CDR3: TGTGCCAGCAGCGGAGAGAGGAGCGCTGAAGCTTTCTTT.